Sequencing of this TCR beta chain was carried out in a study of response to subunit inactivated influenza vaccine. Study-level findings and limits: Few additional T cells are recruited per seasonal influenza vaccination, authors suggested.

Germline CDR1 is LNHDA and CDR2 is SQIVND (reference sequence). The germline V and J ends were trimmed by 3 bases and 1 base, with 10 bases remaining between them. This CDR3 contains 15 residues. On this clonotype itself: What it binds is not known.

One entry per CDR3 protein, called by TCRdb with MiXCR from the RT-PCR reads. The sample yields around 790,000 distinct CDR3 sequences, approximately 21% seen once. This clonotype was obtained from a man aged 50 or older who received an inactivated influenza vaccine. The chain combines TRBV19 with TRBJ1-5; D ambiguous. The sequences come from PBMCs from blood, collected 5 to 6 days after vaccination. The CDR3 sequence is CASSIPRPSNQPQHF. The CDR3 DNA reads TGTGCCAGTAGTATCCCCAGGCCAAGCAATCAGCCCCAGCATTTT.